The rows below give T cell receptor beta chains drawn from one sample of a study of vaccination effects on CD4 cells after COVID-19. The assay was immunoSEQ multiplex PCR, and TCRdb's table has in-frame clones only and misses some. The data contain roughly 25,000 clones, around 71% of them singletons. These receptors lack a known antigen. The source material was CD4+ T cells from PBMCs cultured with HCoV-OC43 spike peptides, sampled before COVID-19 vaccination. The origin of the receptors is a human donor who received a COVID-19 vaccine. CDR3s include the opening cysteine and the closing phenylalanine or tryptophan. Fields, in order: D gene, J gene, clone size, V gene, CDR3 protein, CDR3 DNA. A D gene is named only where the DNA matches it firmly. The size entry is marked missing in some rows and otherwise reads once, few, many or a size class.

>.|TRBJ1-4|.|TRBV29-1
CTVFLRGVTNEKLFF
TGCACGGTATTTCTTCGGGGGGTAACTAATGAAAAACTGTTTTTT
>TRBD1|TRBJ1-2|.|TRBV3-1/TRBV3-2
CASSQAGDRGRGGYTF
TGTGCCAGCAGCCAAGCCGGGGACAGGGGAAGGGGTGGCTACACCTTC
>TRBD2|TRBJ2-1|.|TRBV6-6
CASSFTSGSEVEQFF
TGTGCCAGCAGTTTTACTAGCGGGAGCGAGGTTGAGCAGTTCTTC
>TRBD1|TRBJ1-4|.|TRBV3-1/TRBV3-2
CASSQGQTNEKLFF
TGTGCCAGCAGCCAGGGACAGACGAATGAAAAACTGTTTTTT
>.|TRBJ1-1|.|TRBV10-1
CASSEENTGRTEAFF
TGCGCCAGCAGTGAGGAGAATACAGGGCGCACTGAAGCTTTCTTT
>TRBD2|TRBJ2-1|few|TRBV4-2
CASSHSSGGAYEQFF
TGTGCCAGCAGCCATTCTAGCGGGGGGGCGTATGAGCAGTTCTTC
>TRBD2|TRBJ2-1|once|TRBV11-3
CASSFSGSGGNEQFF
TGTGCCAGCAGCTTTAGCGGGAGCGGTGGCAATGAGCAGTTCTTC
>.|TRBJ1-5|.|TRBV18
CASSPPGGGNQPQHF
TGTGCCAGCTCACCACCGGGGGGCGGGAATCAGCCCCAGCATTTT
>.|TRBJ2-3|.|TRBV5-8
CASSPRGGLTSTDTQYF
TGTGCCAGCAGCCCCAGGGGGGGGCTCACTAGCACAGATACGCAGTATTTT
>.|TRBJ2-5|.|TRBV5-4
CASSLRRETQYF
TGTGCCAGCAGCTTGCGGCGAGAGACCCAGTACTTC
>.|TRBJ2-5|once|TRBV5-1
CASSLTRGGQETQYF
TGCGCCAGCAGCTTGACCCGGGGTGGCCAAGAGACCCAGTACTTC
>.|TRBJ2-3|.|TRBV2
CASNAFTDTQYF
TGTGCCAGCAACGCCTTCACAGATACGCAGTATTTT
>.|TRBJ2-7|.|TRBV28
CASSPTAGGSYEQYF
TGTGCCAGCAGCCCGACCGCGGGCGGCTCCTACGAGCAGTACTTC
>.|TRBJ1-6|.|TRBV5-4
CASSSGGGQAYNSPLHF
TGTGCCAGCAGCTCTGGAGGGGGGCAGGCCTATAATTCACCCCTCCACTTT
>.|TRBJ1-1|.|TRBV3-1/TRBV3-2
CASSRRAGANTEAFF
TGTGCCAGCAGCCGGCGAGCGGGGGCGAACACTGAAGCTTTCTTT
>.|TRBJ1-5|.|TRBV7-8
CASSSQGPNQPQHF
TGTGCCAGCAGCTCTCAGGGGCCCAATCAGCCCCAGCATTTT
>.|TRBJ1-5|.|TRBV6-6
CASSYSMNQPQHF
TGTGCCAGCAGTTACTCGATGAATCAGCCCCAGCATTTT
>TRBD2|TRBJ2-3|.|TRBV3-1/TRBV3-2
CASSHAGLAGYTDTQYF
TGTGCCAGCAGCCATGCCGGACTAGCGGGATACACAGATACGCAGTATTTT
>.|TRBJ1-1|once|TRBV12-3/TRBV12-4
CASSFLGYTEAFF
TGTGCCAGCAGTTTTTTGGGGTACACTGAAGCTTTCTTT
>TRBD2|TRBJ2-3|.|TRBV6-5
CASSLGLGTDTQYF
TGTGCCAGCAGTTTGGGACTAGGCACAGATACGCAGTATTTT
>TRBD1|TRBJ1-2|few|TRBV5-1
CASSIGQGAFGYTF
TGCGCCAGCAGCATTGGACAGGGGGCGTTTGGCTACACCTTC
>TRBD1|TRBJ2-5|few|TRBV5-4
CASSLQGAKETQYF
TGTGCCAGCAGCTTACAGGGGGCGAAAGAGACCCAGTACTTC
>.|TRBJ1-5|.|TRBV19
CASSKERVSGNQPQHF
TGTGCCAGTAGTAAGGAGCGTGTCAGTGGCAATCAGCCCCAGCATTTT
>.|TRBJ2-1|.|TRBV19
CASTDGGGGVNEQFF
TGTGCCAGTACCGATGGTGGAGGGGGGGTCAATGAGCAGTTCTTC
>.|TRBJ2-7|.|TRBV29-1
CSVARGEPYEQYF
TGCAGCGTTGCGCGCGGAGAGCCCTACGAGCAGTACTTC
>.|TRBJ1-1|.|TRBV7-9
CASSRGTGEAFF
TGTGCCAGCAGCCGCGGTACAGGTGAAGCTTTCTTT
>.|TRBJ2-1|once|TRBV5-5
CASSLQDRFYNEQFF
TGTGCCAGCAGCTTGCAGGACAGATTTTACAATGAGCAGTTCTTC
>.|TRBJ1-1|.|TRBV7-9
CASSANRDTEAFF
TGTGCCAGCAGCGCTAACAGGGACACTGAAGCTTTCTTT
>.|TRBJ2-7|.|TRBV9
CASSVDLGNLYEQYF
TGTGCCAGCAGCGTAGATCTAGGGAACCTCTACGAGCAGTACTTC
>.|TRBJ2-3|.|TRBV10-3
CAITGEDTQYF
TGTGCCATCACTGGCGAGGATACGCAGTATTTT
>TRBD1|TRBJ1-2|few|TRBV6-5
CASRATGGAGGYTF
TGTGCCAGCAGGGCGACAGGGGGCGCCGGCGGCTACACCTTC
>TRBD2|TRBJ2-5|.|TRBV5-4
CASSLVAGGPGAKTQYF
TGTGCCAGCAGCTTGGTAGCGGGGGGGCCTGGCGCTAAGACCCAGTACTTC
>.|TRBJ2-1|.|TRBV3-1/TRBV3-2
CASSDREGEQFF
TGTGCCAGCAGCGACAGGGAGGGTGAGCAGTTCTTC
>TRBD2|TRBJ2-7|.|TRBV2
CASRPGLPYEQYF
TGTGCCAGCAGACCGGGACTACCCTACGAGCAGTACTTC
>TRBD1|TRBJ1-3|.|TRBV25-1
CASSEYRTGTSGNTIYF
TGTGCCAGCAGTGAATACCGGACAGGGACCTCTGGAAACACCATATATTTT
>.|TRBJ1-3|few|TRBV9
CASSATGSVGNTIYF
TGTGCCAGCAGCGCTACAGGGTCCGTGGGAAACACCATATATTTT
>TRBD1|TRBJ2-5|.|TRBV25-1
CASSGNRGRYIGETQYF
TGTGCCAGCAGCGGGAACAGGGGCCGCTACATAGGGGAGACCCAGTACTTC
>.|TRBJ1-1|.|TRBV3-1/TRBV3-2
CASSQGRGIMNTEAFF
TGTGCCAGCAGCCAAGGTCGGGGCATCATGAACACTGAAGCTTTCTTT
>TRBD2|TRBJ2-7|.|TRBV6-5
CASSYSPGGYEQYF
TGTGCCAGCAGTTACTCTCCGGGGGGGTACGAGCAGTACTTC
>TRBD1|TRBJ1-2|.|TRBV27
CASSFDRGYGYTF
TGTGCCAGCAGTTTTGACAGGGGATATGGCTACACCTTC
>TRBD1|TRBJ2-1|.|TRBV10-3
CAATGGSYNEQFF
TGTGCCGCTACAGGGGGGTCCTACAATGAGCAGTTCTTC
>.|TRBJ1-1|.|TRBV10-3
CAISVQGMNTEAFF
TGTGCCATCAGTGTGCAGGGGATGAACACTGAAGCTTTCTTT
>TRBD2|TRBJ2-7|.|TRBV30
CAWRGGLAGGSGSHEQYF
TGTGCCTGGAGAGGGGGACTAGCGGGGGGTTCGGGTTCCCACGAGCAGTACTTC
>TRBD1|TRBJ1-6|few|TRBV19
CASSIGQGGYALHF
TGTGCCAGTAGTATCGGTCAGGGGGGGTACGCCCTCCACTTT
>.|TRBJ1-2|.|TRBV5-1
CASSLPGIYGYTF
TGCGCCAGCAGCTTGCCCGGGATCTATGGCTACACCTTC
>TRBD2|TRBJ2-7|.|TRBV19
CASSMGTSGSEQYF
TGTGCCAGTAGTATGGGGACTAGCGGGAGTGAGCAGTACTTC
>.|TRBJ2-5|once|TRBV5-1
CASSLDFQGQTQYF
TGCGCCAGCAGCTTGGATTTCCAGGGACAGACCCAGTACTTC
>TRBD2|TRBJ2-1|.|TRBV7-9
CASSPLRGADSELVLEQFF
TGTGCCAGCAGCCCTTTGCGGGGGGCAGATTCTGAACTGGTACTCGAGCAGTTCTTC
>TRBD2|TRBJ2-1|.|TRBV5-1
CASTLGTSGGMRNEQFF
TGCGCCAGCACCCTTGGGACTAGCGGGGGAATGCGGAATGAGCAGTTCTTC
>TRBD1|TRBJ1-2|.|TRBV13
CASSLGGQGFYTF
TGTGCCAGCAGCTTAGGTGGACAGGGATTCTACACCTTC
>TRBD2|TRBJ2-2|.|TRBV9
CASSVVSGSTGELFF
TGTGCCAGCAGCGTAGTGAGCGGGAGCACCGGGGAGCTGTTTTTT
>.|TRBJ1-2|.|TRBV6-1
CASSERGALGYTF
TGTGCCAGCAGTGAACGGGGGGCGCTTGGCTACACCTTC
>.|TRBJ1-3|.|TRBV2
CAFKASGNTIYF
TGTGCCTTTAAGGCCTCTGGAAACACCATATATTTT
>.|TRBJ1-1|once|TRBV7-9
CASSEWEWEGRNTEAFF
TGTGCCAGCAGCGAATGGGAATGGGAGGGAAGGAACACTGAAGCTTTCTTT
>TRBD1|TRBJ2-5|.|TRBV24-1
CATSVLDRYQETQYF
TGTGCCACCAGTGTGCTGGACAGGTACCAAGAGACCCAGTACTTC
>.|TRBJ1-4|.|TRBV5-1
CASKDNEKLFF
TGCGCCAGCAAAGATAATGAAAAACTGTTTTTT
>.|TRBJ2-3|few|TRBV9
CASSVGSLSTDTQYF
TGTGCCAGCAGCGTGGGGAGCCTTAGCACAGATACGCAGTATTTT
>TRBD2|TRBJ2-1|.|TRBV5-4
CASSEAGGPGVYEQFF
TGTGCCAGCAGCGAAGCGGGAGGCCCGGGGGTCTATGAGCAGTTCTTC
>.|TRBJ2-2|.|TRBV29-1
CSVRDTSTGELFF
TGCAGCGTTCGGGACACGAGCACCGGGGAGCTGTTTTTT
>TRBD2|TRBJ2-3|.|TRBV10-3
CAISESYPTSGGTDTQYF
TGTGCCATCAGTGAGTCATACCCGACTAGCGGGGGCACAGATACGCAGTATTTT